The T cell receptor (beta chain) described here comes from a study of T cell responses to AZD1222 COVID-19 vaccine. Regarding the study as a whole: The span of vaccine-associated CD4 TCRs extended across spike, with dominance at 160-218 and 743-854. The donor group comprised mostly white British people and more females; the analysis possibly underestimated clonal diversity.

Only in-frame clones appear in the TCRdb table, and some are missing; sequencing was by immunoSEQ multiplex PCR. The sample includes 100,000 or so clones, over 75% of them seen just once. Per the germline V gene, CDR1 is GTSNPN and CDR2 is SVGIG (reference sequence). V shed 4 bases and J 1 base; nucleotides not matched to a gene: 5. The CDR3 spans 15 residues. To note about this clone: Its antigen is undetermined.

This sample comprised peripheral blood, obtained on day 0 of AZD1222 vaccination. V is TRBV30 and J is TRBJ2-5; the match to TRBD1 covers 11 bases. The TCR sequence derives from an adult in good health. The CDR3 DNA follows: TGTGCCTGGAAAGGGACAGGGGGTTTCCAAGAGACCCAGTACTTC. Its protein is CAWKGTGGFQETQYF.